A single sample gave rise to the 5 T cell receptor beta chains below, sequenced in a study of T cell responses to AZD1222 COVID-19 vaccine. The assay was immunoSEQ multiplex PCR, and TCRdb's table has in-frame clones only and misses some. The sample lists some 130,000 clones, approximately 92% occurring once. This specimen was peripheral blood, taken 28 days after the second AZD1222 dose. These receptors were obtained from an adult who received the AZD1222 COVID-19 vaccine.

V gene TRBV7-6 combines with J gene TRBJ1-5; D unclear. V lost 2 bases to trimming and J lost 1 base, with 9 bases between them. This CDR3 spans 15 amino acids. Germline values: CDR1 SGHVS, CDR2 FNYEAQ. CDR3 DNA: TGTGCCAGCAGCTTAAACAGCGGGAGCAATCAGCCCCAGCATTTT. Amino acid sequence: CASSLNSGSNQPQHF.

V and J are TRBV11-1 and TRBJ1-3; D ambiguous. Per the germline V gene, CDR1 is SGHAT and CDR2 is FQDESV (reference sequence). V was clipped by 2 bases and J by 5 bases, with 4 bases between them. The CDR3 consists of 12 residues. For the CDR3, the DNA is TGTGCCAGCAGCTTATACAGAAACACCATATATTTT. Translating gives CASSLYRNTIYF. Looking up the rest from reference TRBV11-1 and TRBJ1-3 gives the full variable domain: EAEVAQSPRYKITEKSQAVAFWCDPISGHATLYWYRQILGQGPELLVQFQDESVVDDSQLPKDRFSAERLKGVDSTLKIQPAELGDSAMYLCASSLYRNTIYFGEGSWLTVV.

This clone appeared once. V gene TRBV7-2 combines with J gene TRBJ2-5; TRBD2 agrees at 7 bases. The CDR3 is 15 residues long. The J segment lost 5 bases and the V segment lost 9 bases, leaving 15 bases of the junction unmatched. In germline, CDR1 is SGHTA, CDR2 FQGNSA. The CDR3 DNA reads as TGTGCCAGTGGTCTAGCGGTCCCGAGAGGGGAGACCCAGTACTTC. This sequence encodes CASGLAVPRGETQYF.

The genes are TRBV5-1 and TRBJ2-5; no clear D gene. CDR1 and CDR2 from the germline V gene are SGHRS and YFSETQ. This CDR3 is built from 14 residues. Trimming took 1 base from V and 5 from J, leaving 12 bases between them. CDR3 protein: CASSLWPIGETQYF. In nucleotides, the CDR3 is TGCGCCAGCAGCTTGTGGCCTATCGGGGAGACCCAGTACTTC. Filled out from reference TRBV5-1 and TRBJ2-5, the complete variable domain reads KAGVTQTPRYLIKTRGQQVTLSCSPISGHRSVSWYQQTPGQGLQFLFEYFSETQRNKGNFPGRFSGRQFSNSRSEMNVSTLELGDSALYLCASSLWPIGETQYFGPGTRLLVL.

The table lists this clone with a count of one. The V and J genes are TRBV7-9 and TRBJ2-4, with D tentatively TRBD1 (6 bases). The CDR3 sequence is 14 residues long. The V end lost 5 bases, the J end lost 1 base, and 9 bases lay between the germline ends. Germline CDR1 and CDR2: SEHNR and FQNEAQ (reference sequence). The CDR3 reads CASSPGVAKNIQYF. Written as DNA, the CDR3 is TGTGCCAGCAGCCCAGGGGTTGCCAAAAACATTCAGTACTTC.